The 30 T cell receptor beta chains below were found in one sample sequenced in a study of CD8+ T cells in alopecia areata. It was cDNA, reverse transcribed from extracted RNA, that served as the sequencing template. Only in-frame clones appear in the TCRdb table, and some are missing; sequencing was by immunoSEQ multiplex PCR. The sample has about 210,000 clones; approximately 72% are singletons. Treatment specified: oral pan-JAK inhibitor, 5-10 mg twice daily. Sample: CD4+ T cells sorted from blood, taken at approximately week 42, from a patient treated with tofacitinib. The receptors originated from a human donor with alopecia areata.

The CDR3 nucleotides are TGTGCCAGCAGTGACAGGCAGGGCTCATACAATGAGCAGTTCTTC. This gives the protein CASSDRQGSYNEQFF. This sequence joins TRBV2 and TRBJ2-1, with a tentative D call TRBD1 (5 bases). Trimming cost V 3 bases and J 4 bases, with 13 bases left between them. CDR3 size: 15 residues. The germline V gene encodes CDR1 SNHLY and CDR2 FYNNEI.

This clone showed up just a few times. The J gene is TRBJ2-5, the V gene TRBV29-1; 11 bases are a match to TRBD2. V shed 4 bases and J 0 bases; nucleotides not matched to a gene: 4. Germline V gene sequence: CDR1 SQVTM, CDR2 ANQGSEA. The CDR3 is made up of 15 amino acids. The CDR3, as DNA: TGCAGCGTTGGGCCGGGACTAGCGGACCAAGAGACCCAGTACTTC. This sequence encodes CSVGPGLADQETQYF.

The CDR3 is CASSTGQGNNEKLFF. CDR3 nucleotides: TGTGCCAGTAGTACTGGACAGGGAAATAATGAAAAACTGTTTTTT. The J gene is TRBJ1-4, the V gene TRBV19; TRBD1 matches 8 bases. After removal of 4 bases from V and 4 bases from J, the junction contained 5 bases not matched to a gene. CDR3 length: 15 residues. Germline V lookup: CDR1 LNHDA, CDR2 SQIVND (reference sequence).

This clone was detected only once. The chain employs TRBV15 and TRBJ2-5; TRBD2 aligns across 7 bases. The V and J ends lost 1 base and 7 bases, in that order; junction bases with no gene match: 9. Germline CDR1 LNHNV, CDR2 YYDKDF (reference sequence). This CDR3 contains 15 residues. The CDR3, as DNA: TGTGCCACCAGCAGAGGGCGGGAGCACACAGTGACCCAGTACTTC. Protein product: CATSRGREHTVTQYF. The entire variable domain, with the rest obtained from reference TRBV15 and TRBJ2-5, is as follows: DAMVIQNPRYQVTQFGKPVTLSCSQTLNHNVMYWYQQKSSQAPKLLFHYYDKDFNNEADTPDNFQSRRPNTSFCFLDIRSPGLGDTAMYLCATSRGREHTVTQYFGPGTRLLVL.

The chain uses TRBV5-6 and TRBJ1-2; 7 bases align to TRBD1. Germline CDR1 is SGHDT and CDR2 is YYEEEE. The CDR3 has 14 residues. V lost 6 bases and J lost 0; bases outside the gene matches: 5. CDR3 region: CASTRGTANYGYTF. The CDR3, as DNA: TGTGCCAGCACCCGGGGGACAGCTAACTATGGCTACACCTTC.

The chain has TRBV6-6 and TRBJ2-3; 9 bases agree with TRBD1. The CDR3 sequence is 15 residues long. Trimming removed 7 bases from V and 1 base from J; junction bases left unmatched: 6. The germline V gene has CDR1 MNHNY and CDR2 SVGAGI (reference sequence). Here the CDR3 DNA reads TGTGCCAGCACTAAACGGACAGGGGGCACAGATACGCAGTATTTT. It codes for CASTKRTGGTDTQYF.

This rearrangement joins TRBV5-1 to TRBJ1-1; D is uncertain. The germline V gene has CDR1 SGHRS and CDR2 YFSETQ. The CDR3 contains 14 residues. The V end lost 5 bases, the J end lost 2 bases, and 13 bases lay between the germline ends. CDR3 coding DNA: TGCGCCAGCAGTTCTAAGGGCGTAAACACTGAAGCTTTCTTT. It translates to CASSSKGVNTEAFF.

On this clone: Additional DNA sequences in this sample encode the identical CDR3. The J gene is TRBJ2-7, the V gene TRBV30; no reliable D call. Germline values: CDR1 GTSNPN, CDR2 SVGIG (reference sequence). The CDR3 spans 11 residues. V lost 0 bases and J lost 5, with 5 bases in between. The CDR3 region is CAWSVRDEQYF. The CDR3 DNA reads TGTGCCTGGAGTGTACGAGACGAGCAGTACTTC.

This clone was seen a handful of times. The genes are TRBV29-1 and TRBJ1-6; 7 nucleotides agree with TRBD1. This CDR3 is 13 amino acids long. V shed 7 bases and J 10 bases; nucleotides not matched to a gene: 10. Germline values: CDR1 SQVTM, CDR2 ANQGSEA. This chain's CDR3 is CSATTGAGSPLHF. CDR3 nucleotides: TGCAGCGCCACTACAGGGGCCGGGTCACCCCTCCACTTT.

The gene calls are TRBV25-1 and TRBJ1-2; TRBD1 aligns across 7 bases. The CDR3 runs 14 residues. J was trimmed by 2 bases and V by 4 bases; bases with no gene match: 4. Germline V gene data show CDR1 as MGHDK and CDR2 as SYGVNS. The CDR3 sequence: CASSAPGGNYGYTF. The CDR3 DNA reads as TGTGCCAGCAGTGCTCCAGGGGGGAACTATGGCTACACCTTC.

V is TRBV11-2 and J is TRBJ1-5, with D maybe TRBD1 (5 bases). Looked up from germline, CDR1 is SGHAT and CDR2 is FQNNGV. Trimming removed 1 base at V and 5 bases at J, with 6 bases between. CDR3 length equals 13 residues. The CDR3 is CASSLGGDQPQHF. The CDR3 DNA reads as TGTGCCAGCAGCTTAGGAGGGGATCAGCCCCAGCATTTT.

This clone has only one observation. J is TRBJ2-7 and V is TRBV7-3; D might be TRBD1 or TRBD2, each matching 6 bases. Germline-derived CDR1 and CDR2 are SGHTA and FQGTGA. The CDR3 contains 14 residues. Trimming took off 3 bases at V and 7 bases at J, with 16 bases between the two ends. The CDR3 region has the DNA TGTGCCAGCAGCTTCCCGGGGGCCCAGAGGGAGCAGTACTTC. Its translation: CASSFPGAQREQYF.

The sample holds a few counts of this clone. The same CDR3 can be traced to other DNA sequences in this sample. The rearrangement uses TRBV7-2 and TRBJ2-7; D is unresolved. V shed 6 bases and J shed 1 base, with 4 bases lying between them. The germline gives CDR1 SGHTA, CDR2 FQGNSA. This CDR3 region has 11 residues. CDR3 coding DNA: TGTGCCAGCAGTCCTTCCTACGAGCAGTACTTC. Its protein product is CASSPSYEQYF.

CDR3 amino acids: CSTQTTGPSSYNEQFF. The CDR3 nucleotides read TGCAGCACCCAAACTACAGGTCCGAGCTCCTACAATGAGCAGTTCTTC. The chain joins TRBV29-1 to TRBJ2-1; D may be TRBD1 (5 bases). CDR1 is SQVTM and CDR2 is ANQGSEA in the germline V gene. This CDR3 has 16 residues. With 8 bases removed from V and 0 bases from J, the gap between germline ends came to 20 bases.

The V call is TRBV11-2, the J call TRBJ1-2, with a weak D call TRBD1 (6 bases). In germline, CDR1 is SGHAT, CDR2 FQNNGV. The germline V and J ends were trimmed by 6 bases and 7 bases, with 15 bases remaining between them. The CDR3 length is 13 residues. The CDR3 region is CASRKQGIRGYTF. In DNA, the CDR3 is TGTGCCAGCAGAAAACAGGGAATCCGTGGCTACACCTTC.

The V and J genes are TRBV29-1 and TRBJ1-2; 7 nucleotides line up with TRBD1. The CDR3 covers 12 residues. CDR1 SQVTM and CDR2 ANQGSEA come from the germline V gene. V lost 1 base to trimming and J lost 6 bases; unmatched junction nucleotides: 2. CDR3 nucleotide sequence: TGCAGCGTTGAAGGCCAGGGGGATGGCTACACCTTC. This codes for CSVEGQGDGYTF.

The V gene is TRBV23-1, the J gene TRBJ1-1; D not certain. TRBV23-1 is an ORF, with its function uncertain. The CDR3 covers 15 residues. V shed 3 bases and J shed 2 bases, with 13 bases lying between them. CDR3 sequence (DNA): TGCGCCAGCAGTCAGAACGAGACGAATAACACTGAAGCTTTCTTT. This translates into CASSQNETNNTEAFF.

J is TRBJ1-6 and V is TRBV6-6, with D possibly TRBD1 on 5 matching bases. Trimming stripped 6 bases from V and 4 bases from J, with 10 bases between. Per germline, CDR1 MNHNY and CDR2 SVGAGI (reference sequence). This CDR3 is built from 14 residues. The CDR3 DNA follows: TGTGCCAGCAGCTCGGGACCGTATAATTCACCCCTCCACTTT. Its translation: CASSSGPYNSPLHF.

This clone occurred many times. V and J are TRBV7-2 and TRBJ2-1; 16 bases are shared with TRBD2. This CDR3 region has 19 residues. Looked up from germline, CDR1 is SGHTA and CDR2 is FQGNSA. After removal of 4 bases from V and 1 base from J, the junction contained 7 bases not matched to a gene. As DNA, the CDR3 is TGTGCCAGCAGCTCACCCGGGACTAGCGGGGGGGTTTCCTACAATGAGCAGTTCTTC. Amino acid sequence: CASSSPGTSGGVSYNEQFF.

V and J are TRBV18 and TRBJ1-5, with TRBD1 as a possible D gene (5 bases). The length of the CDR3 is 14 residues. Germline V gives CDR1 KGHSH, CDR2 LQKENI. The V end lost 3 bases, the J end lost 1 base, and 7 bases lay between the germline ends. The CDR3 nucleotides are TGTGCCAGCTCACCCAGGGACAGCAATCAGCCCCAGCATTTT. Its translation is CASSPRDSNQPQHF.

This clone was observed a few times. The chain couples TRBV29-1 to TRBJ1-1; perhaps TRBD1 as D (5 bases). Trimming left V 6 bases short and J 5 bases short, with 13 bases between. Germline V CDR1 and CDR2: SQVTM, ANQGSEA. CDR3 length: 12 residues. CDR3 coding DNA: TGCAGCGTCGGGACCCGAGGGACTGAAGCTTTCTTT. It specifies CSVGTRGTEAFF.

For the CDR3, the DNA is TGCAGCGTTGCGGGGGCTAGGGTCGGCTACACCTTC. This sequence encodes CSVAGARVGYTF. The V call is TRBV29-1, the J call TRBJ1-2; a possible D gene is TRBD1 (6 bases). The germline CDR1 and CDR2 sequences are SQVTM and ANQGSEA. This CDR3 region has 12 residues. Trimming removed 4 bases from V and 8 bases from J, with 14 bases in between.

The genes are TRBV15 and TRBJ1-4; the D is unclear. This CDR3 region has 14 residues. The V and J ends lost 0 bases and 8 bases respectively, with 10 bases between them. The V gene's germline CDR1 is LNHNV and CDR2 YYDKDF (reference sequence). CDR3 DNA sequence: TGTGCCACCAGCAGAGACGGATCGGGGGAAAAACTGTTTTTT. The encoded protein is CATSRDGSGEKLFF.

The chain has TRBV7-2 and TRBJ1-1; TRBD1 might be the D (5 bases). Germline V gene sequence: CDR1 SGHTA, CDR2 FQGNSA. This CDR3 comprises 15 residues. V gave up 5 bases and J gave up 0 bases, with 13 bases separating them. The CDR3 nucleotides are TGTGCCAGCAGCGACCAGGGAGGATTGAACACTGAAGCTTTCTTT. It is translated as CASSDQGGLNTEAFF. Using reference TRBV7-2 and TRBJ1-1 for the parts outside the CDR3, the full variable domain is GAGVSQSPSNKVTEKGKDVELRCDPISGHTALYWYRQSLGQGLEFLIYFQGNSAPDKSGLPSDRFSAERTGGSVSTLTIQRTQQEDSAVYLCASSDQGGLNTEAFFGQGTRLTVV.

The rearrangement uses TRBV29-1 and TRBJ1-2, with D possibly being TRBD1 (5 bases). The germline V gene encodes CDR1 SQVTM and CDR2 ANQGSEA. The CDR3 length is 13 residues. V was trimmed by 8 bases and J by 4 bases, leaving 17 bases between them. DNA for the CDR3: TGCAGCAGCGTTGGGGACTCGATCTATGGCTACACCTTC. The encoded protein is CSSVGDSIYGYTF.

The CDR3 sequence: CSVQVMPLEKLFF. CDR3 in DNA: TGCAGCGTTCAAGTCATGCCCCTTGAAAAACTGTTTTTT. V gene TRBV29-1 combines with J gene TRBJ1-4; D is unclear. V gave up 5 bases and J gave up 7 bases, with 14 bases separating them. The CDR3 is made up of 13 amino acids. Per the germline V gene, CDR1 is SQVTM and CDR2 is ANQGSEA.

This sequence joins TRBV5-1 and TRBJ2-1, with 9 nucleotides matching TRBD1. This CDR3 region has 15 residues. Germline V CDR1 and CDR2: SGHRS, YFSETQ. J lost 5 bases, V lost 5 bases, and 8 bases had no gene match. CDR3 loop: CASSPGDRDNNEQFF. The CDR3 DNA reads TGCGCCAGCAGTCCGGGGGACAGGGATAACAATGAGCAGTTCTTC.

V and J are TRBV29-1 and TRBJ1-2; the D is unclear. Trimming took 3 bases from V and 1 from J, leaving 12 bases between them. The CDR3 contains 14 residues. Germline V lookup: CDR1 SQVTM, CDR2 ANQGSEA. DNA for the CDR3: TGCAGCGTTGATGCGTCGGATTATAACTATGGCTACACCTTC. It codes for CSVDASDYNYGYTF. The variable domain in full, completed from reference TRBV29-1 and TRBJ1-2, reads SAVISQKPSRDICQRGTSLTIQCQVDSQVTMMFWYRQQPGQSLTLIATANQGSEATYESGFVIDKFPISRPNLTFSTLTVSNMSPEDSSIYLCSVDASDYNYGYTFGSGTRLTVV.

Notes on this clone: Other DNA sequences in the sample encode the same CDR3. The chain is built from TRBV29-1 and TRBJ1-2; D unresolved. The CDR3 runs to 8 residues. CDR1 is SQVTM, CDR2 ANQGSEA, per germline. The V end lost 1 base, the J end lost 11 bases, and 2 bases lay between the germline ends. The CDR3 sequence: CSVEGYTF. The CDR3 DNA is TGCAGCGTTGAAGGGTACACCTTC.

This clone was picked up a small number of times. V and J are TRBV6-5 and TRBJ2-7, with D perhaps being TRBD1 or TRBD2 (5 bases each). Germline loops: CDR1 MNHEY, CDR2 SVGAGI. The CDR3 has 14 amino acids. Trimming cost V 6 bases and J 4 bases, with 16 bases left between them. The CDR3 region is CASSRDGSIYEQYF. CDR3 DNA: TGTGCCAGCAGCCGGGACGGATCAATATACGAGCAGTACTTC.